This section outlines one TCR beta chain sequence together with its context. The sample originates from a study of blood T cell repertoires in COVID-19. In the original analysis: Amplification with reference gene primers provided the estimates of nucleated cell counts. Some clones are missing from TCRdb's copy, which holds only in-frame ones; the method was immunoSEQ multiplex PCR. The V and J calls and clone size were taken over from that table, and D and trimming were inferred from the DNA. The profile shows tens of thousands of clones, around 83% of them singletons. The source of this sequence is a human donor in a cohort sampled during active COVID-19. The sample consisted of peripheral blood.

CDR3 coding DNA: TGTGCCAGTAGTATAGATCGGACAGGAATTAACACCGGGGAGCTGTTTTTT. Translated: CASSIDRTGINTGELFF. This sequence joins TRBV19 and TRBJ2-2, with 7 bases aligning to TRBD1. The CDR3 loop spans 17 amino acids. The V gene's germline CDR1 is LNHDA and CDR2 SQIVND (reference sequence). J was trimmed by 2 bases and V by 0 bases; bases with no gene match: 6. Complete variable domain (other parts from reference TRBV19 and TRBJ2-2): DGGITQSPKYLFRKEGQNVTLSCEQNLNHDAMYWYRQDPGQGLRLIYYSQIVNDFQKGDIAEGYSVSREKKESFPLTVTSAQKNPTAFYLCASSIDRTGINTGELFFGEGSRLTVL.